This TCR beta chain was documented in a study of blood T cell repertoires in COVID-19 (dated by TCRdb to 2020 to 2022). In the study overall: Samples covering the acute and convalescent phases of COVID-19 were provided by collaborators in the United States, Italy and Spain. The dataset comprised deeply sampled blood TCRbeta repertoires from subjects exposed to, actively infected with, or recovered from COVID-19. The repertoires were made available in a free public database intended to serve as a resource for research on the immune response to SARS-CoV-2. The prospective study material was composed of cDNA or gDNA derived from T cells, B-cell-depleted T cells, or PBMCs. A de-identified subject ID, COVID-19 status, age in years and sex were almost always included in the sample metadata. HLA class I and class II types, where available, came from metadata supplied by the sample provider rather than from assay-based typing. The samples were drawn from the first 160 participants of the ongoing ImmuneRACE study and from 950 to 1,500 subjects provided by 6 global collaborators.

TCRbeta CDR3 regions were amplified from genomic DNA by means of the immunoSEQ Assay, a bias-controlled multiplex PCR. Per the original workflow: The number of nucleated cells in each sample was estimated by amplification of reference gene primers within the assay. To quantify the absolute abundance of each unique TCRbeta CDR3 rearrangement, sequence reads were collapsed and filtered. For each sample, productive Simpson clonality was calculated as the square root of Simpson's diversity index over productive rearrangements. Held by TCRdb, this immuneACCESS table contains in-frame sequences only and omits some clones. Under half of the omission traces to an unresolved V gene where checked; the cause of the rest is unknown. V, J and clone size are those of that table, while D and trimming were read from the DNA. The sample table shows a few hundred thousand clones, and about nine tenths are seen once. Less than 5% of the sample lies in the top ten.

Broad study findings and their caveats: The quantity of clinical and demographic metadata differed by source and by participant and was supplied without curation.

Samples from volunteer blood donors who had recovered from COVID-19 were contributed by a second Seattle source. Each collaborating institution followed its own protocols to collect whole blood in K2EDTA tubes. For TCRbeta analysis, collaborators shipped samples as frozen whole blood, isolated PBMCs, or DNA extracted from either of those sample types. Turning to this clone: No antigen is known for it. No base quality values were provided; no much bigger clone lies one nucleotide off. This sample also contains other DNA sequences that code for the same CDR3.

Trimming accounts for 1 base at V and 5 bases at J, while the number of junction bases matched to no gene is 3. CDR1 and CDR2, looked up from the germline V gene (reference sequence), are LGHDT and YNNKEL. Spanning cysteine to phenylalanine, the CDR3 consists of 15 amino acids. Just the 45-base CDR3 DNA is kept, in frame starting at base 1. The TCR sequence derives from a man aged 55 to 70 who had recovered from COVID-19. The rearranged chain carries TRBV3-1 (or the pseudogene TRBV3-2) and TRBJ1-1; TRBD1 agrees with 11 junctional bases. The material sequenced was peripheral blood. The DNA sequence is TGTGCCAGCAGCCAAGGGGACAGGGGGGGGACTGAAGCTTTCTTT. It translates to CASSQGDRGGTEAFF.